This T cell receptor beta chain was profiled in a study of shared clonotypes between healthy human individuals. Per germline, CDR1 SQVTM and CDR2 ANQGSEA. J lost 6 bases, V lost 4 bases, and 9 bases had no gene match. The CDR3 spans 14 residues. Profiled with immunoSEQ multiplex PCR; TCRdb holds only in-frame clones, not every one. The data contain about 320,000 clones, roughly 84% of them singletons. This clonotype originated in a young man in good health. Specimen: memory CD8+ T cells sorted from blood. The sample's subset: CD45RO+ cells pooled with CCR7-negative TemRA cells. V gene TRBV29-1 combines with J gene TRBJ1-1, with 9 bases aligning to TRBD1. The CDR3 DNA sequence: TGCAGCGTTGTCATCCCGGGACAGGGCCCTGAAGCTTTCTTT. Translation: CSVVIPGQGPEAFF.